These 5 T cell receptor beta chains share one sample of origin, sequenced in a study of shared clonotypes between healthy human individuals. Libraries were prepared by immunoSEQ multiplex PCR; TCRdb keeps only in-frame clonotypes and omits some of them. The sample holds 2 million to 2.5 million clones, over 85% seen once. Sequenced input: naive CD4+ T cells from PBMCs. This sample's subset: CD45RA+ positively selected. These receptors came from a man between 18 and 35 years old in good health. Some clones in this sample may be carry-over from other donors' samples.

The chain uses TRBV21-1 and TRBJ1-2; TRBD1, the D gene given by the table, was not confirmed from the DNA. TRBV21-1 is tagged as a pseudogene. This CDR3 is 15 amino acids long. The CDR3 spells CASSKRGRTNYGYTF. For the CDR3, the DNA is TGTGCCAGCAGCAAAAGGGGGAGAACTAACTATGGCTACACCTTC.

V gene TRBV7-8 combines with J gene TRBJ2-7, with TRBD1 identical over 8 bases. Germline V gene lookup returns CDR1 SGHVS and CDR2 FQNEAQ. V trimming: 5 bases; J trimming: 3 bases; junction bases outside the gene matches: 9. CDR3 length: 15 amino acids. The CDR3 DNA reads TGTGCCAGCAGCACTAGACAGGGGCGACTCTACGAGCAGTACTTC. It codes for CASSTRQGRLYEQYF. Full variable domain (remainder filled in from reference TRBV7-8 and TRBJ2-7): GAGVSQSPRYKVAKRGQDVALRCDPISGHVSLFWYQQALGQGPEFLTYFQNEAQLDKSGLPSDRFFAERPEGSVSTLKIQRTQQEDSAVYLCASSTRQGRLYEQYFGPGTRLTVT.

The CDR3 coding sequence is TGTGCCATCAGTGAACGACAGGGGAACTACAATGAGCAGTTCTTC. Its protein product is CAISERQGNYNEQFF. This chain links TRBV10-3 with TRBJ2-1; TRBD1 matches at 8 bases. J gave up 3 bases and V 3 bases, and 4 bases lay outside the gene matches. This CDR3 region has 15 residues. CDR1 and CDR2 from the germline V gene are ENHRY and SYGVKD.

About this clone: The junction departs from the called germline gene at one end, perhaps through a read error. The chain has TRBV2 and TRBJ2-7; no firm D call. The CDR3 contains 14 residues. CDR1 SNHLY and CDR2 FYNNEI come from the germline V gene. CDR3 bases: TGTGCCAGCACTGAATCCCGGTACACCTACGAGCAGTACTTC. Translating gives CASTESRYTYEQYF.

This sequence joins TRBV5-4 and TRBJ2-3; 9 bases fit TRBD2. Trimming at V came to 3 bases and at J to 5 bases, leaving 7 bases not matched to a gene. The V gene's germline CDR1 is SGHNT and CDR2 YYREEE (reference sequence). CDR3 length: 15 amino acids. The CDR3 DNA reads TGTGCCAGCAGCTCCAAGCGGGAGGTGATAGATACGCAGTATTTT. It encodes CASSSKREVIDTQYF. The full variable domain, completed using reference TRBV5-4 and TRBJ2-3, is ETGVTQSPTHLIKTRGQQVTLRCSSQSGHNTVSWYQQALGQGPQFIFQYYREEENGRGNFPPRFSGLQFPNYSSELNVNALELDDSALYLCASSSKREVIDTQYFGPGTRLTVL.